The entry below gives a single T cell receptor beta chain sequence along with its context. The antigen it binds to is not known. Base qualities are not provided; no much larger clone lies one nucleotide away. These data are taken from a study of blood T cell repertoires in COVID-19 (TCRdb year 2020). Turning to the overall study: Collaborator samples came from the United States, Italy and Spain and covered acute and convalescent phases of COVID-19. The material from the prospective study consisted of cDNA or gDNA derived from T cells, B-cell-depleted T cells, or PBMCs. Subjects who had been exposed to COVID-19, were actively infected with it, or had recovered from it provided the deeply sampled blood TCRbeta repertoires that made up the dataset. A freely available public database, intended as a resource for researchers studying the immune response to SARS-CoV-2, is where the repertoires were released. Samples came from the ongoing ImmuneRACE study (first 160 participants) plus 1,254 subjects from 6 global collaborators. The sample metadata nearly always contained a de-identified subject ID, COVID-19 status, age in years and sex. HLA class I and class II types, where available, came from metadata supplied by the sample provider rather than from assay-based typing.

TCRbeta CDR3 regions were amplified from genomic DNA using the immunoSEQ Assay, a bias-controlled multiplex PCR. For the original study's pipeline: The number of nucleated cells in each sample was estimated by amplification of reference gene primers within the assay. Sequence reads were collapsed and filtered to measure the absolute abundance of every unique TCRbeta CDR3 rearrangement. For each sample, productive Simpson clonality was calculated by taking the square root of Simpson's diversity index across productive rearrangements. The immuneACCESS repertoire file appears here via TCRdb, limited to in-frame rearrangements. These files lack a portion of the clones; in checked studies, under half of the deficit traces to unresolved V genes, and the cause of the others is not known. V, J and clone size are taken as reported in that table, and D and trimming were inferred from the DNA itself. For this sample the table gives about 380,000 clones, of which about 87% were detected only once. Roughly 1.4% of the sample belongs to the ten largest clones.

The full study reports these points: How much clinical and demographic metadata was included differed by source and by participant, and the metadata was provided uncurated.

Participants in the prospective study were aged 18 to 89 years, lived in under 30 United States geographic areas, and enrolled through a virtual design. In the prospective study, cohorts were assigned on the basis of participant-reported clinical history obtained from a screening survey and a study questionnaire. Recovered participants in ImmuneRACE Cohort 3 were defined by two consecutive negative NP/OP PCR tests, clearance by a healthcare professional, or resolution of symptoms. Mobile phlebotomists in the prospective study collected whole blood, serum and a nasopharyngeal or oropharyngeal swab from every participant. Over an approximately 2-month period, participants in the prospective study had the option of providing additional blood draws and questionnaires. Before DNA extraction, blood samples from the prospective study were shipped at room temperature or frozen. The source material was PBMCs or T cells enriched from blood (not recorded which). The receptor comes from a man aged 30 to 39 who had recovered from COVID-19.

CDR3 sequence: CASSGQPPKAKNIQYF. The DNA is TGTGCCAGCAGCGGGCAACCCCCGAAAGCCAAAAACATTCAGTACTTC. The sequence is built from TRBV9 and TRBJ2-4; there is no confident call for the D gene. The germline V gene gives CDR1 as SGDLS and CDR2 as YYNGEE. Spanning cysteine to phenylalanine, the CDR3 consists of 16 amino acids. The entry retains the CDR3 DNA only, 48 bases that are in frame from base 1. The V end loses 3 bases and the J end loses 0 bases, and a stretch of 13 bases separates them.